The clone carrying this T cell receptor (beta chain) has more than one count but fewer than ten. The antigen is not known. The entry originates in a study of CD8 T cells in ankylosing spondylitis. The study's findings and limits: What seemed typical of ankylosing spondylitis blood was a TCR beta motif built from about eight highly homologous variants. Both synovial fluid and blood in reactive arthritis had previously been reported to carry some motif variants.

TCRdb independently ran MiXCR on the 5' RACE reads; one entry per CDR3 protein. There are hundreds of thousands of distinct CDR3 sequences in the sample; approximately 12% occur only once, and approximately 0.51% lies in the top ten. This CDR3 is built from 14 residues. The germline V and J ends were trimmed by 4 bases and 4 bases, with 14 bases remaining between them. The TCR sequence derives from a male donor with ankylosing spondylitis. This sequence joins TRBV12-3 or TRBV12-4 and TRBJ2-7, with D possibly matching TRBD1 (5 bases). Sequenced input: blood, either unsorted or a sorted T cell fraction (not recorded which). The DNA of the CDR3 is TGTGCCAGCAGTTACCAGGGTTTCCCTTACGAGCAGTACTTC. This encodes CASSYQGFPYEQYF.